The present T cell receptor (beta chain) was sequenced within a study of T cell responses to AZD1222 COVID-19 vaccine. General study results and limits: Spike was spanned by vaccine-associated CD4 TCRs, which were dominant at 160-218 and 743-854. Seropositive status at baseline applied to only a handful of AZD1222 recipients.

Germline assignment: CDR1 GTSNPN and CDR2 SVGIG (reference sequence). The CDR3 has 14 residues. Points on this clone: Antigen unknown.

Here immunoSEQ multiplex PCR was the method, and the copy in TCRdb shows in-frame clones only, minus some. The sample shows 180,000 or so clones, 92% of them seen only once. The sequencing used peripheral blood, collected 28 days after the second AZD1222 dose. The clonotype was recovered from an adult who received the AZD1222 COVID-19 vaccine. V usage is TRBV30 and J usage is TRBJ1-5, with D possibly TRBD1 on 6 matching bases. The CDR3 loop is CASSGGLSNQPQHF. The CDR3, as DNA: TGTGCATCCAGCGGGGGCTTAAGTAATCAGCCCCAGCATTTT.